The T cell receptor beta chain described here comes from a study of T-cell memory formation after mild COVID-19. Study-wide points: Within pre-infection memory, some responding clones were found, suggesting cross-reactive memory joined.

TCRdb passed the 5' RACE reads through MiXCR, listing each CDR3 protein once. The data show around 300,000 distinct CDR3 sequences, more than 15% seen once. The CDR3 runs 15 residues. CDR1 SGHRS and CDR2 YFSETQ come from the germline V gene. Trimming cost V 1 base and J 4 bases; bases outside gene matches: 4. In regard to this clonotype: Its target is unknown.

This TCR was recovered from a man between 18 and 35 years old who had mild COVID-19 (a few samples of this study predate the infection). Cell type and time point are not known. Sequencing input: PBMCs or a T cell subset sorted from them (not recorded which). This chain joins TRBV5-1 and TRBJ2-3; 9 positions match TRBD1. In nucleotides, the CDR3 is TGCGCCAGCAGCTTGCGGACAGGGGTTGCAGATACGCAGTATTTT. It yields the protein CASSLRTGVADTQYF.